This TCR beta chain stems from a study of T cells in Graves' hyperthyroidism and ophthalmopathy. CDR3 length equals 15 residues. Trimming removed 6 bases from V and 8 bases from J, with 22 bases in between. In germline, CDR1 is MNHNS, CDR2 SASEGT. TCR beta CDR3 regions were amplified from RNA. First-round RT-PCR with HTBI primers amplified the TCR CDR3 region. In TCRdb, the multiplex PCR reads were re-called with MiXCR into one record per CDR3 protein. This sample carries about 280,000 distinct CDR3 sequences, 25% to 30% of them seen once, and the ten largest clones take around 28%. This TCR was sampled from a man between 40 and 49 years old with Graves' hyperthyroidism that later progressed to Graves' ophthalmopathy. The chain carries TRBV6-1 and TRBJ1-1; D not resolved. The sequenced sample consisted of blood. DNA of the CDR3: TGTGCCAGCAGACCTCGACAAGGGTCGGGAAGAGAAGCTTTCTTT. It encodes CASRPRQGSGREAFF.